The sequence of this TCR beta chain was determined in a study of T cells in Graves' hyperthyroidism and ophthalmopathy. Study as a whole: The blood sample was taken at first diagnosis, before treatment began.

With respect to this clonotype: No antigen is known for it. The DNA is omitted, as the CDR3 cannot be located on it reliably, and the CDR3 follows TCRdb's listing.

TCR beta CDR3 sequences were amplified from RNA transcripts. The HTBI primer set was used in a first-round RT-PCR of the TCR CDR3. Each CDR3 protein is one row after TCRdb ran MiXCR on the multiplex PCR reads. The sample includes about 600,000 distinct CDR3 sequences, 14% of them seen just once. A total of 24 residues make up the CDR3, ends included. Study-level points and caveats: Researchers report that a 13 V-J model separated ophthalmopathy from stable hyperthyroidism. In blood, most of the thyroid clonotypes expanded above 0.001 were also present. It was a median around 6 months before onset that the model predicted ophthalmopathy.

The chain links TRBV12-3 or TRBV12-4 to TRBJ2-2; whether TRBD1, the table's D call, matches the DNA was not checked. The source of this sequence is a woman aged 18 to 35 with Graves' ophthalmopathy. Sequencing input: blood. CDR3 loop: CASSSTLGASNEQYFGPGTGELFF.